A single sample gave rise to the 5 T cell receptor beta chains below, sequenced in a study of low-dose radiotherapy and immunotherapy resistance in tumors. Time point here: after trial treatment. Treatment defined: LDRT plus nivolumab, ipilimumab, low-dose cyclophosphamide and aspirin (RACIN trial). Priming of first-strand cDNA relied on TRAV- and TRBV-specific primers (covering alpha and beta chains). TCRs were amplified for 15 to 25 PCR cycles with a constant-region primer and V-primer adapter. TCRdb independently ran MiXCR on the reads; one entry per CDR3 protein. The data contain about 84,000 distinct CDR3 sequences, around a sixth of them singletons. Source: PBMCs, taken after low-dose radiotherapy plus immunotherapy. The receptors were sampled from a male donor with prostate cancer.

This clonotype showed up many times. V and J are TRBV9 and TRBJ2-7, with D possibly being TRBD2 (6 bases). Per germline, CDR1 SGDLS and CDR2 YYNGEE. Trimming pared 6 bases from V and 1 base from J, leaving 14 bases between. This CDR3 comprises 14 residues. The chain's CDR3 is CASTPGALSYEQYF. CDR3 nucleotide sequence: TGTGCCAGCACCCCGGGAGCTTTATCCTACGAGCAGTACTTC.

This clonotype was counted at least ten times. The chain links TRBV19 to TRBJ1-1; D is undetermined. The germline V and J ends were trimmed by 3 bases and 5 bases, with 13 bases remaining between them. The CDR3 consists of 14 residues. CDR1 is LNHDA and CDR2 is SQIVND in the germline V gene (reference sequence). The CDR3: CASSMVVLQTEAFF. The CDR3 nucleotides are TGTGCCAGTAGTATGGTTGTTTTGCAGACTGAAGCTTTCTTT.

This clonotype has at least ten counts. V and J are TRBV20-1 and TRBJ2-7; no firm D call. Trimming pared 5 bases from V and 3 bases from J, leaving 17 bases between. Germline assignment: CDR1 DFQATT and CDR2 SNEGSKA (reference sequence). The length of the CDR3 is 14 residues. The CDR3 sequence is CSAVPLEWGYEQYF. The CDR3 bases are TGCAGTGCTGTTCCTCTGGAATGGGGCTACGAGCAGTACTTC.

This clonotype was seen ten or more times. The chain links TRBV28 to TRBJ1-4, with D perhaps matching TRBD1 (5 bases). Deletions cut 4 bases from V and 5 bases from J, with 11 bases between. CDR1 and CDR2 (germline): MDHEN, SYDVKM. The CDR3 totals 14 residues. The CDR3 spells CASSSRAPNEKLFF. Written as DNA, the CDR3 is TGTGCCAGCAGTTCCAGGGCCCCGAATGAAAAACTGTTTTTT.

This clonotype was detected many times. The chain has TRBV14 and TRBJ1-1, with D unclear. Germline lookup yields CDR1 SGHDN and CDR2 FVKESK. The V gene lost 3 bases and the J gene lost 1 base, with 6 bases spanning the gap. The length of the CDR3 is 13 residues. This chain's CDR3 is CASSQDQNTEAFF. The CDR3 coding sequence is TGTGCCAGCAGCCAGGACCAGAACACTGAAGCTTTCTTT. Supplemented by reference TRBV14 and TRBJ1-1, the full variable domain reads EAGVTQFPSHSVIEKGQTVTLRCDPISGHDNLYWYRRVMGKEIKFLLHFVKESKQDESGMPNNRFLAERTGGTYSTLKVQPAELEDSGVYFCASSQDQNTEAFFGQGTRLTVV.